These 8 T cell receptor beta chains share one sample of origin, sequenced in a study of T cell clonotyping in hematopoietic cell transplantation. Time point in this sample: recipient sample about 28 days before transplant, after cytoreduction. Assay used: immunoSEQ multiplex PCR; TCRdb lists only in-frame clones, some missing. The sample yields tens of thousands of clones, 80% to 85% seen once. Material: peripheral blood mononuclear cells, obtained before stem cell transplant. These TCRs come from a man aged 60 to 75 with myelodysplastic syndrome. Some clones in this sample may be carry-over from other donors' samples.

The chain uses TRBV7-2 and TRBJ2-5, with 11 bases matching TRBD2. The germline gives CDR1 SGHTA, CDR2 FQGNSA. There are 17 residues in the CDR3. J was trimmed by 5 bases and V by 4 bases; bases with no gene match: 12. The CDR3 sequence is CASSSRGTSGGQETQYF. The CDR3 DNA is TGTGCCAGCAGCTCTAGAGGTACTAGCGGGGGCCAGGAGACCCAGTACTTC.

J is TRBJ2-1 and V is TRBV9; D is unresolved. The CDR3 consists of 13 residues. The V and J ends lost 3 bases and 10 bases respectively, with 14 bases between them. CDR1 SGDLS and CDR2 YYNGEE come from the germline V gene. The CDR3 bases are TGTGCCAGCAGCGCGACCGTGGTCAGAGAGCAGTTCTTC. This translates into CASSATVVREQFF.

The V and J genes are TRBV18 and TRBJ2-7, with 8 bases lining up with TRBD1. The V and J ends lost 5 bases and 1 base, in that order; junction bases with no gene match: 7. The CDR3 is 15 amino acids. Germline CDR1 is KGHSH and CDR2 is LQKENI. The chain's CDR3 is CASSSGQGESYEQYF. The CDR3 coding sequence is TGTGCCAGCTCATCTGGACAGGGCGAGTCCTACGAGCAGTACTTC.

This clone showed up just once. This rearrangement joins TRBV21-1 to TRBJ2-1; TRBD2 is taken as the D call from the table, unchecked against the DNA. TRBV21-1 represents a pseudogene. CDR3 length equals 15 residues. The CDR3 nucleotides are TGTGCCAGCAGCAAAGTCAGGGAGGGGTCCAATGAGCAGTTCTTC. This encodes CASSKVREGSNEQFF.

CDR3 in amino acids: CASSQDHRQAYEQYF. In DNA form, the CDR3 reads TGCGCCAGCAGCCAAGATCACAGGCAGGCCTACGAGCAGTACTTC. V is TRBV4-3 and J is TRBJ2-7, with D possibly being TRBD1 (5 bases). V dropped 0 bases and J dropped 2 bases, with 11 bases sitting between them. The CDR3 is made up of 15 amino acids. Germline V gene lookup returns CDR1 LGHNA and CDR2 YSLEER.

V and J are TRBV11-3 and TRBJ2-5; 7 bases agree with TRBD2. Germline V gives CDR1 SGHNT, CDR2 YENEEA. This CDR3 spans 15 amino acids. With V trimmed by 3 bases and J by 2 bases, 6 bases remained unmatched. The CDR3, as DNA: TGTGCCAGCAGCTTCGGGCTAGCGGTACAAGAGACCCAGTACTTC. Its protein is CASSFGLAVQETQYF.

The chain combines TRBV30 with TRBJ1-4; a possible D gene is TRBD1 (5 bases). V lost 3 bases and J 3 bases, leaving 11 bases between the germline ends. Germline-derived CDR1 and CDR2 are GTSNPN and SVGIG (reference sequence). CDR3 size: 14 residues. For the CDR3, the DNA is TGTGCCTGGAGGAAACAGGCCCCTAATGAAAAACTGTTTTTT. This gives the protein CAWRKQAPNEKLFF.

The CDR3 DNA reads TGCGCCAGCAACGCCCGGGGGACACCTTCTGACGAGCAGTACTTC. Protein sequence: CASNARGTPSDEQYF. The rearrangement joins TRBV5-1 to TRBJ2-7; either TRBD1 or TRBD2 may supply D (6 bases each). Trimming took off 6 bases at V and 5 bases at J, with 21 bases between the two ends. CDR3 size: 15 residues. Germline CDR1 and CDR2: SGHRS and YFSETQ.